This entry features one T cell receptor (beta chain) sequence. What antigen it recognizes has not been identified. The input lacks base qualities; no much larger clone sits a single base away. This entry is derived from a study of T-cell memory formation after mild COVID-19 (dated by TCRdb to 2020 to 2023). Concerning the study at large: TCR sequence clusters from the two donors were largely donor specific. In a couple of donors, T-cell clones that expanded and contracted after mild COVID-19 were followed by sequencing TCRalpha and TCRbeta repertoires longitudinally. The cohort comprised two young, previously healthy adult volunteers, one female and one male. Study-wide conclusions, independent of this receptor: Contracting CD4+ clones were located mainly in the CM and EM memory subsets, whereas CD8+ clones were found to be enriched in EMRA. Some responding clones were found in pre-infection memory, which suggests that pre-existing cross-reactive memory T cells took part in the SARS-CoV-2 response. Balanced CD4/CD8 phenotypes were observed for clones contracting from day 15 to 85, whereas a bias towards CD4+ was observed for a second wave of clones expanding from day 15 to 37. SARS-CoV-2 specificity of the second-wave clones peaking on day 37 was not confirmed. The study covered only a couple of mild cases, and larger cohorts including severe cases with pre-infection samples were considered necessary.

Sequencing was carried out with an Illumina NovaSeq 6000. TCRalpha and TCRbeta cDNA libraries were built by 5'RACE with constant-segment primers, adding sample barcodes and unique molecular identifiers. RNA was extracted from every sample with Trizol reagent. Libraries were amplified in two PCR steps, with a second sample barcode and Illumina TruSeq adapters added in the second step. Sequencing of the libraries was done on an Illumina NovaSeq, producing 2 x 150 bp paired-end reads. In the source study's methods: Reads were demultiplexed and collapsed into UMI-guided consensus sequences with migec v1.2.7. Using mixcr v2.1.11, UMI consensuses were aligned to TRA and TRB V and J templates and then assembled into clonotypes. Expanded or contracted clonotypes were those called significant by both edgeR and NoisET, with noise models trained on biological replicates. For edgeR calls, a false discovery rate-adjusted p below 0.01 and a log2 fold-change threshold of 1 were applied. As an exploratory analysis of dynamics, max-normalized trajectories of the 1000 most abundant clonotypes were examined by PCA with hierarchical clustering. The CD4 or CD8 phenotype of responding clones was assigned using the separately sequenced CD4+ and CD8+ repertoires. Using fastp at Q25 and MiXCR, TCRdb reprocessed the public reads and kept productive beta chains. Merged by CDR3 protein, the rows form single entries marked with the most common genes and DNA. TCRdb, rather than the study authors, made the V and J calls. The sample table shows roughly 51,000 distinct CDR3 sequences, and 5.5% to 7.5% are seen once. 1.4% of the sample comes from the top ten.

PBMCs were isolated by Ficoll-Paque density gradient centrifugation. V trim: 6 bases; J trim: 2 bases; unmatched bases: 5. The germline V gene provides CDR1 MNHEY and CDR2 SVGEGT. The cysteine opens and the phenylalanine closes a CDR3 of 14 amino acids. Of all the DNA, just the CDR3 is kept, 42 bases in frame from base 1. The TCR comes from a man aged 18 to 30 who had mild COVID-19 (a few samples of this study predate the infection). The sample titles of this study are shuffled in the database, so cell type and time point are left out; the donor was told from shared clones. The specimen was PBMCs or a T cell subset sorted from them (not recorded which). The chain links TRBV6-2 or TRBV6-3 with TRBJ2-7; 9 central nucleotides agree with TRBD1. Read as DNA, the sequence is TGTGCCAGCAGACCGGGACAGGGCACCTACGAGCAGTACTTC. Its protein is CASRPGQGTYEQYF.